This paragraph reports one T cell receptor (beta chain). The antigen it recognizes is unknown. There are no base qualities to consult, and no much larger clone falls within one base. For CDR1 and CDR2, the germline V gene lists SNHLY and FYNNEI. The CDR3, from cysteine to phenylalanine, totals 15 residues. The CDR3 DNA has 45 bases and is translated from base 1. The germline ends are 11 bases apart after V is trimmed by 1 base and J by 2 bases. The data were taken from a study of blood T cells in healthy people across ages (dated by TCRdb to the mid-2010s). Turning to the overall study: In model experiments, template switching captured roughly one uniquely barcoded TCR beta cDNA molecule for every two T cells. Donors were grouped into four age groups: young (average 16 years), middle-aged (approximately 41), aged (roughly 67) and long-lived (about 90). Using deep sequencing normalized with unique cDNA molecular identifiers, the study measured how TCR beta repertoire diversity changes with age. The study analyzed two additional independent replicas of 1 million unique cDNA reads from the same blood draw for two donors, one aged 18 to 30 and one aged 80 or older. To avoid experimental bias, donors of different ages were spread randomly across the sequencing lanes. Study-wide conclusions, independent of this receptor: Observed TCR beta diversity per million T cells fell roughly linearly with age, and a significant reduction was already apparent by age roughly 40. The CMV infection status of donors was not known, potentially confounding age-related changes in expanded clonotypes. The percentage of naive T cells measured by flow cytometry correlated strongly with observed TCR beta diversity. Estimates of total diversity based on one million sequenced T cells were considered lower bounds and underestimates. The long-lived group showed more naive CD4+ T cells, fewer expanded clones and increased TCR diversity than the aged group, suggesting age selection. Conclusive comparison of naive and antigen-experienced compartments was prevented by the profiling of bulk unsorted PBMCs.

The roughly 42 donors, aged about 6 to 95 years, were systemically healthy Caucasian individuals from Russia. Each donor gave around 9.5 milliliters of peripheral blood, collected into EDTA-treated Vacutainer tubes. PBMCs were isolated by Ficoll-Paque density-gradient centrifugation, with at least 6 million obtained per sample. Trizol reagent was used to extract total RNA from the PBMCs, yielding at least 6 micrograms per sample. The percentages of naive CD45RAhigh/CD27high T cells were determined by flow cytometry on a PBMC aliquot from every donor. Library method: 5' RACE. TCRdb names Illumina HiSeq 2500 as the instrument used. A second roughly 6 to 12 cycle PCR used a sample-barcoded 5' primer and a J-beta primer mix. A template-switch 5' adaptor carrying 12 random nucleotides introduced a unique molecular identifier onto each TCR beta cDNA molecule. Each sample yielded at least 2.5 million CDR3-containing paired-end reads. All of the RNA was converted into first-strand cDNA using the Mint cDNA synthesis kit, with a TRBC-specific oligonucleotide serving as the primer. Following uracil-DNA glycosylase treatment, a first 18-cycle PCR with universal primers M1SS and BC2_uni_R was performed on all cDNA. Under the source paper's analysis protocol: For normalization, 1 million high-quality reads, each with a distinct molecular identifier, were randomly selected from each sample. Instead of being binned into consensus sequences, reads that shared molecular identifiers were thrown out. MiTCR, with a Q25 quality threshold and the strictest error-elimination algorithm, was used for CDR3 identification, clonotype clustering and error correction. Lower-bound total TCR beta diversity was estimated with a nonparametric unseen species model using Euler transformation. The public sequencing data were trimmed at Q25 with fastp and processed into clonotypes with MiXCR by TCRdb, which kept only in-frame beta chains. Rows are combined by CDR3 protein, so each entry shows the most common genes and DNA. The V and J calls shown here were made by TCRdb, not taken from the authors' results. The sample table holds 710,000 or so distinct CDR3 sequences, of which 20% to 25% were seen once. The ten largest clones take up less than 25% of the sample.

The chain is made from TRBV2 and TRBJ2-5; the D call is tentative, TRBD1 or TRBD2, as each matches 6 bases. The clonotype was recovered from a man aged 65 to 79 in good health. Sample: blood. CDR3 sequence: CASSEGGTLQETQYF. The DNA reads TGTGCCAGCAGTGAAGGCGGGACATTACAAGAGACCCAGTACTTC.